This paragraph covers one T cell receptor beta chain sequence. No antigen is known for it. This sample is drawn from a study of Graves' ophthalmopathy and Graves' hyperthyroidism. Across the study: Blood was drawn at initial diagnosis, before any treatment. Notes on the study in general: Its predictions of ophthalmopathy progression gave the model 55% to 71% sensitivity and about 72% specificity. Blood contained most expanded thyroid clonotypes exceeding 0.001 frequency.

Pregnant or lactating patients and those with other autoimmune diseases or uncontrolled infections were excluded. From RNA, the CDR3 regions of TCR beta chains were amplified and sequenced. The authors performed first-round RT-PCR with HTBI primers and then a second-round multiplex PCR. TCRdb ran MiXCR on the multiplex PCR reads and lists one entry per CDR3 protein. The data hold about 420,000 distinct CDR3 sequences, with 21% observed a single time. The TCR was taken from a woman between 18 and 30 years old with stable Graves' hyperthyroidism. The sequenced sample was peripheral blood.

As DNA, the CDR3 is TGTGCCAGTAAGGACAGGGTTAACTCTGGGGCCAACGTCCTGACTTTC. It is translated as CASKDRVNSGANVLTF. The gene calls are TRBV19 and TRBJ2-6, with 8 bases lining up with TRBD1. The V gene's germline CDR1 is LNHDA and CDR2 SQIVND (reference sequence). This CDR3 region has 16 residues. The V and J ends lost 7 bases and 0 bases, in that order; junction bases with no gene match: 5.